This T cell receptor (beta chain) was sequenced for a study of spatial heterogeneity in lung cancer. Study context: Sequencing was performed on follow-up PBMC samples when available, collected at a median of around two years after resection. Averaged across combinations, each unique TCR and UMI pairing appeared more than ten times in raw reads, which were uncorrected.

TCRdb re-analysed the 5' RACE reads in MiXCR, keeping a single row per CDR3 protein. This sample has about 94,000 distinct CDR3 sequences, with less than 20% found just once. Points from the study as a whole: Resection saw ubiquitous expanded tumor TCRs appear in blood more than follow-up did.

With respect to this clonotype: Antigen unknown.

CDR3 length: 15 residues. The V end lost 0 bases, the J end lost 7 bases, and 11 bases lay between the germline ends. The germline CDR1 and CDR2 sequences are SGDLS and YYNGEE. Time point here: blood at routine non-recurrence follow-up after resection. This sequence was found in a male donor with early-stage non-small cell lung cancer. Source: PBMCs, taken at follow-up. The rearrangement joins TRBV9 to TRBJ1-6, with unresolved D. The CDR3 bases are TGTGCCAGCAGCGTAGTTGGTTGGGAAAATTCACCCCTCCACTTT. This sequence encodes CASSVVGWENSPLHF.